This passage covers 10 T cell receptor beta chains from one sample sequenced in a study of T-cell memory formation after mild COVID-19. TCRdb passed the 5' RACE reads through MiXCR, listing each CDR3 protein once. The data show some 120,000 distinct CDR3 sequences, with approximately 6.2% seen just once and over 2% held by the top ten. Sequences were obtained from PBMCs or a T cell subset sorted from them (not recorded which). The receptors derive from an adult woman who had mild COVID-19 (a few samples of this study predate the infection). Cell type and time point are not known.

This chain joins TRBV3-1 and TRBJ2-7; D uncertain. The CDR3 is 11 amino acids. V gave up 3 bases and J gave up 6 bases, with 6 bases separating them. Germline CDR1 is LGHDT and CDR2 is YNNKEL (reference sequence). The CDR3 nucleotides read TGTGCCAGCAGCCAGGTGGGCGAGCAGTACTTC. Translating gives CASSQVGEQYF.

This clonotype appeared a few times. The chain employs TRBV18 and TRBJ2-1; D may be TRBD1 or TRBD2 (5 bases each). CDR3 length: 15 amino acids. Germline CDR1 KGHSH, CDR2 LQKENI. V lost 6 bases to trimming and J lost 6 bases, with 18 bases between them. The CDR3 region is CASSPGTLLRNEQFF. CDR3 in DNA: TGTGCCAGCTCGCCCGGGACGTTGCTACGCAATGAGCAGTTCTTC. Combining the CDR3 with reference TRBV18 and TRBJ2-1 gives the whole variable domain NAGVMQNPRHLVRRRGQEARLRCSPMKGHSHVYWYRQLPEEGLKFMVYLQKENIIDESGMPKERFSAEFPKEGPSILRIQQVVRGDSAAYFCASSPGTLLRNEQFFGPGTRLTVL.

This clonotype was counted at least ten times. The chain combines TRBV11-2 with TRBJ1-1; possibly TRBD1 for D (5 bases). Germline V gene sequence: CDR1 SGHAT, CDR2 FQNNGV. The CDR3 sequence is 15 residues long. V lost 5 bases to trimming and J lost 9 bases, with 22 bases between them. Here the CDR3 reads CASSTETGTPGKAFF. The CDR3 nucleotides read TGTGCCAGCAGCACAGAAACCGGGACTCCTGGGAAAGCTTTCTTT.

This clonotype showed up just a few times. The J gene is TRBJ2-1, the V gene TRBV12-3 or TRBV12-4; D is ambiguous. The V end was cut by 3 bases, the J end by 5 bases, with 8 bases between. This CDR3 contains 13 residues. Written as DNA, the CDR3 is TGTGCCAGCAGTTTGCAGGTTAACAATGAGCAGTTCTTC. Protein: CASSLQVNNEQFF.

This clonotype was seen just once. V usage is TRBV5-1 and J usage is TRBJ2-3; D may match TRBD1 or TRBD2 (5 bases each). The V gene lost 0 bases and the J gene lost 4 bases, with 12 bases spanning the gap. In germline, CDR1 is SGHRS, CDR2 YFSETQ. The CDR3 is made up of 15 amino acids. CDR3 sequence (DNA): TGCGCCAGCAGCTTGGCGGTGAGGGGCTCAGATACGCAGTATTTT. Translating gives CASSLAVRGSDTQYF.

This clonotype was counted a few times. The chain combines TRBV29-1 with TRBJ1-1; 8 nucleotides match TRBD1. Germline assignment: CDR1 SQVTM and CDR2 ANQGSEA. V was pared by 8 bases and J by 1 base, with 12 bases of the junction left unmatched. The length of the CDR3 is 15 residues. CDR3 in amino acids: CSCNPTGARNTEAFF. The CDR3 nucleotides are TGCAGCTGCAACCCGACAGGGGCCAGGAACACTGAAGCTTTCTTT.

V and J are TRBV7-2 and TRBJ2-1; a weak D match, TRBD2 (5 bases). V shed 5 bases and J shed 5 bases, with 16 bases lying between them. CDR3 length: 15 residues. CDR1 and CDR2 from the germline V gene are SGHTA and FQGNSA. DNA of the CDR3: TGTGCCAGCAGCCTCCCCCGAGGGAGCCACAATGAGCAGTTCTTC. Its translation is CASSLPRGSHNEQFF.

Many counts were recorded for this clonotype. The V gene is TRBV20-1, the J gene TRBJ1-5, with D possibly being TRBD1 (6 bases). This CDR3 contains 15 residues. V shed 3 bases and J shed 1 base, with 13 bases lying between them. The germline gives CDR1 DFQATT, CDR2 SNEGSKA (reference sequence). CDR3 DNA: TGCAGTGCTAGTTGGGGGACATCCAGCAATCAGCCCCAGCATTTT. Encoded protein: CSASWGTSSNQPQHF.

Only a few counts were recorded for this clonotype. The chain is built from TRBV12-3 or TRBV12-4 and TRBJ2-3, with D perhaps matching TRBD1 (6 bases). CDR3 length: 16 residues. V was cut by 5 bases and J by 2 bases, with 17 bases left in between. For the CDR3, the DNA is TGTGCCAGCAGTCCAGGACAGTTAGGGGTCACAGATACGCAGTATTTT. Its protein product is CASSPGQLGVTDTQYF.

The chain employs TRBV5-4 and TRBJ2-1; weak D call: TRBD1 (5 bases). From germline, CDR1 is SGHNT and CDR2 YYREEE (reference sequence). This CDR3 is built from 12 residues. V was pared by 4 bases and J by 9 bases, with 11 bases between. The CDR3 coding sequence is TGTGCCAGCAGCACGGACACTGTTGAGCAGTTCTTC. This codes for CASSTDTVEQFF. The entire variable domain, with the rest obtained from reference TRBV5-4 and TRBJ2-1, is as follows: ETGVTQSPTHLIKTRGQQVTLRCSSQSGHNTVSWYQQALGQGPQFIFQYYREEENGRGNFPPRFSGLQFPNYSSELNVNALELDDSALYLCASSTDTVEQFFGPGTRLTVL.